This entry describes one T cell receptor beta chain. Its antigen specificity is not known. Qualities for individual bases were not recorded, and no much larger clone is one base off. The CDR3 numbers 15 residues from cysteine through phenylalanine. Just the 45-base CDR3 DNA is kept, in frame starting at base 1. Looking up the germline V gene yields CDR1 MDHEN and CDR2 SYDVKM. Trimming takes 3 bases from V and 1 base from J, and the germline ends sit 9 bases apart. Libraries came from the immunoSEQ multiplex PCR assay. The table was pulled from immuneACCESS by TCRdb, which kept in-frame rearrangements only. Such tables lose some clones; where checked, under half of the loss comes from unresolved V genes, and the rest has no known cause. This sample comprises under 70,000 clones, approximately 86% of them detected only once. Of the sample, over 11% is held by the ten largest clones. This specimen comes from a study of control samples from healthy donors and cancer patients (TCRdb year 2020).

Recombination joined TRBV28 with TRBJ2-2; the D gene lacks a confident call. The receptor comes from a man aged 55-75 years with head and neck cancer. The sample comprised PBMCs. The CDR3: CASSLNPLNTGELFF. The nucleotide sequence reads as follows: TGTGCCAGCAGTTTGAACCCCTTGAACACCGGGGAGCTGTTTTTT.